In its sample, the clone carrying this T cell receptor (beta chain) was seen a few times. Its target is not known. Clones were read by immunoSEQ multiplex PCR, and TCRdb kept only the in-frame ones, dropping some. In the table there are around 79,000 clones, 50% to 70% of which are singletons. Per germline, CDR1 MDHEN and CDR2 SYDVKM. V was clipped by 5 bases and J by 2 bases; unmatched bases: 0. The length of the CDR3 is 12 residues. The data derive from a study of shared clonotypes between healthy human individuals. Study results and limitations: Read depth was anticipated to influence clonotype sharing among donors.

The source material was memory CD8+ T cells sorted from blood. The sample's subset: CD45RO+ cells pooled with CCR7-negative TemRA cells. This TCR came from a man aged 25-45 years in good health. V usage is TRBV28 and J usage is TRBJ2-7; 7 nucleotides agree with TRBD1. The CDR3 coding sequence is TGTGCCAGCAGTGACAGGGCCTACGAGCAGTACTTC. The encoded protein is CASSDRAYEQYF.